This T cell receptor beta chain was obtained from a study of CD8+ T cells in alopecia areata (dated by TCRdb to the late 2010s). Broadly, across the study: Treated patients were enrolled in an open-label pilot trial of oral tofacitinib, 5 to 10 mg twice daily, for moderate-to-severe alopecia areata. Tofacitinib was given for 6 to 18 months, followed by 6 months of follow-up off drug to assess delayed response and recurrence. In treated patients, disease severity was measured using the SALT score, which gives the percentage of scalp surface area affected. The study used high-throughput TCRbeta sequencing to examine T cell clonal expansion in alopecia areata, in both the C3H/HeJ mouse model and human patients. Scalp tissue and sorted CD4+ and CD8+ peripheral blood T cells from patchy and totalis/universalis alopecia areata patients and from healthy controls were covered by human TCRbeta sequencing. Biopsies were taken from tofacitinib-treated patients at baseline and at 4 and 24 weeks of treatment, and a later scalp biopsy was taken in several of the tofacitinib-treated patients. Scalp clonality was compared across normal scalp (n=4), patchy alopecia areata scalp (n=8), and alopecia totalis/universalis scalp (n=8). RNA was obtained with the PAXgene miRNA kit for fixed scalp, the miRNeasy kit for PBMCs, and the RNeasy kit for mouse skin. immunoSEQ multiplex PCR using 35 Vbeta forward primers and 13 Jbeta reverse primers was used to amplify TCRbeta CDR3 regions.

The library came from the immunoSEQ multiplex PCR assay. For TCR sequencing, RNA was extracted from every sample and reverse transcribed into cDNA to serve as template. SuperScript III was used for first-strand cDNA synthesis, primed with a 2:1 mix of oligo-dT and random hexamers. A synthetic immune receptor repertoire was used to assess amplification bias, and residual bias was removed computationally. The authors' pipeline ran thus. Raw reads were preprocessed to remove errors, and CDR3 was defined according to IMGT conventions as the region from the conserved cysteine to phenylalanine. Clonality was calculated as 1 minus Shannon entropy normalized by log2 of the number of productive unique TCRs. Whether scalp clones were CD4 or CD8 was inferred by matching scalp TCRbeta sequences against CD4 and CD8 repertoires sorted from blood. The source is immuneACCESS, and TCRdb retained only in-frame sequences with V and J called. Part of the clones is not carried over; for the studies checked, unresolved V genes explain less than half of this, and the remainder is unexplained. D and trimming come from the DNA, and the V and J calls and clone size come from that table. The table for this sample lists fewer than 200,000 clones; approximately 62% of them were counted only once. The top ten clones comprise approximately 15% of the sample.

Germline trimming: 5 bases from V, 0 bases from J; junction bases outside gene matches: 8. The germline V gene (reference sequence) sets CDR1 to MNHEY and CDR2 to SMNVEV. The CDR3 starts with the cysteine, ends with the phenylalanine, and has 16 residues. Only CDR3 DNA remains: 48 bases, in frame from the first base. Comments on this clone: Which antigen it targets is not known. No base quality information exists; no much larger clone differs at one position.

The time point label corresponds to: 24 weeks on oral tofacitinib. The sample's treatment or condition label, decoded: oral pan-JAK inhibitor, 5-10 mg twice daily. From alopecia areata patients, peripheral blood was collected along with lesional scalp punch biopsies. PBMCs were separated by density centrifugation and stained for CD3, CD4 and CD8, after which CD4+ and CD8+ T cells were sorted on a FACSAria. Points the paper makes about the study in general: With tofacitinib, both scalp clonality and the number of expanded CD8+ clones among the top 100 scalp clones went down significantly. Compared with normal scalp, lesional scalp, particularly in alopecia totalis/universalis, had higher clonality and more expanded CD8+ clones, which suggests antigenic drive. TCR sequences shared between patients were less clear than in mice, possibly partly because of HLA diversity in the patient population. During tofacitinib treatment, many expanded lesional clones remained in scalp and blood, and this persistence may partly explain relapse after treatment is stopped. Resident alphabeta T cells in normal human skin are also sequenced, complicating scalp TCR repertoire analysis, unlike mouse skin dominated by gammadelta T cells. Because the treated cohort was small and included a single nonresponder, larger studies are needed to assess links between baseline CD8+ expansion and response.

The input for sequencing was CD4+ T cells sorted from blood, taken at week 24, from a patient treated with tofacitinib. The sequence joins TRBV27 to TRBJ2-7; the junction holds 9 bases that match TRBD1. This clonotype originated in a human donor with alopecia areata. The CDR3 protein sequence reads: CASSPPQGAGSYEQYF. The DNA sequence is as follows: TGTGCCAGCAGTCCTCCACAGGGGGCGGGCTCCTACGAGCAGTACTTC.